These 21 T cell receptor beta chains were sequenced from one sample in a study of blood T cell repertoires in COVID-19. Libraries were prepared by immunoSEQ multiplex PCR; TCRdb keeps only in-frame clonotypes and omits some of them. The sample has roughly 400,000 clones, roughly nine tenths seen once. Material for sequencing was PBMCs or T cells enriched from blood (not recorded which). The source of these receptors is a woman between 40 and 50 years old who had been exposed to COVID-19.

The V call is TRBV7-9, the J call TRBJ2-1, with TRBD1 matching over 7 bases. Unmatched junction bases numbered 4, after V lost 1 base and J lost 7 bases. The germline gives CDR1 SEHNR, CDR2 FQNEAQ (reference sequence). This CDR3 is built from 14 residues. The chain's CDR3 is CASSLGQGGNEQFF. In DNA, the CDR3 is TGTGCCAGCAGCTTAGGACAGGGTGGTAATGAGCAGTTCTTC.

The table lists this clone with a few counts. The CDR3 sequence: CASSIQRGVGGELFF. The CDR3 nucleotides are TGTGCCAGTAGTATCCAGCGGGGGGTCGGCGGGGAGCTGTTTTTT. The rearrangement joins TRBV19 to TRBJ2-2; 9 nucleotides agree with TRBD2. Germline assignment: CDR1 LNHDA and CDR2 SQIVND (reference sequence). The V gene end was trimmed by 3 bases and the J gene end by 7 bases; junction bases not matched to a gene: 6. This CDR3 region has 15 residues. Looking up the rest from reference TRBV19 and TRBJ2-2 gives the full variable domain: DGGITQSPKYLFRKEGQNVTLSCEQNLNHDAMYWYRQDPGQGLRLIYYSQIVNDFQKGDIAEGYSVSREKKESFPLTVTSAQKNPTAFYLCASSIQRGVGGELFFGEGSRLTVL.

This rearrangement joins TRBV5-1 to TRBJ1-2, with D possibly TRBD1 on 6 matching bases. The V end was cut by 4 bases, the J end by 6 bases, with 16 bases between. Germline CDR1 and CDR2: SGHRS and YFSETQ. The CDR3 extends over 14 amino acids. For the CDR3, the DNA is TGCGCCAGCAGCCCCAAGGGGGAAACCCATGGCTACACCTTC. It encodes CASSPKGETHGYTF. Full variable domain (outside the CDR3, taken from reference TRBV5-1 and TRBJ1-2): KAGVTQTPRYLIKTRGQQVTLSCSPISGHRSVSWYQQTPGQGLQFLFEYFSETQRNKGNFPGRFSGRQFSNSRSEMNVSTLELGDSALYLCASSPKGETHGYTFGSGTRLTVV.

The rearrangement joins TRBV18 to TRBJ2-1; possible D gene TRBD2, 6 bases. The CDR3 contains 17 residues. Deletions cut 2 bases from V and 3 bases from J, with 17 bases between. Germline loops: CDR1 KGHSH, CDR2 LQKENI. CDR3 residues: CASSPAMRDLNYNEQFF. CDR3 in DNA: TGTGCCAGCTCACCAGCCATGAGGGACTTGAACTACAATGAGCAGTTCTTC.

The chain couples TRBV15 to TRBJ1-5; TRBD1 agrees at 10 bases. This CDR3 has 15 residues. With V trimmed by 2 bases and J by 7 bases, 5 bases remained unmatched. Germline-derived CDR1 and CDR2 are LNHNV and YYDKDF (reference sequence). The chain's CDR3 is CATSRRGGQGQPQHF. In nucleotides, the CDR3 is TGTGCCACCAGCAGAAGGGGGGGACAGGGGCAGCCCCAGCATTTT.

The chain links TRBV5-1 to TRBJ2-7, with 12 bases fitting TRBD2. The CDR3 has 14 amino acids. With 0 bases clipped from V and 7 bases from J, the junction kept 2 bases outside the gene matches. Germline V gene data show CDR1 as SGHRS and CDR2 as YFSETQ. The CDR3 nucleotides read TGCGCCAGCAGCTTGGAACTAGCGGGAGGAGAGCAGTACTTC. Residues: CASSLELAGGEQYF.

V and J are TRBV7-3 and TRBJ1-6; weak D call: TRBD1 (6 bases). V gave up 5 bases and J gave up 11 bases, with 19 bases separating them. This CDR3 region has 15 residues. In germline, CDR1 is SGHTA, CDR2 FQGTGA. As DNA, the CDR3 is TGTGCCAGCAGCCCAACCACAGGGTATGGTGCACCCCTCCACTTT. Its protein product is CASSPTTGYGAPLHF.

As DNA, the CDR3 is TGTGCCAGCAGTATCACAGGGGGACTGGGAAACACCATATATTTT. Translation gives CASSITGGLGNTIYF. The chain employs TRBV6-5 and TRBJ1-3; 8 bases map to TRBD1. Germline loops: CDR1 MNHEY, CDR2 SVGAGI. Germline trimming cut 5 bases from V and 4 bases from J; bases unmatched to any gene: 7. The CDR3 contains 15 residues.

This clone was picked up a small number of times. This chain uses TRBV10-3 with TRBJ1-5; 9 nucleotides match TRBD1. Germline trimming cut 3 bases from V and 6 bases from J; bases unmatched to any gene: 3. Per the germline V gene, CDR1 is ENHRY and CDR2 is SYGVKD. This CDR3 contains 14 residues. The CDR3 DNA follows: TGTGCCATCAGTGACGGGACAGGGAGTCAGCCCCAGCATTTT. This translates into CAISDGTGSQPQHF.

The chain combines TRBV5-6 with TRBJ2-7; the D is unclear. The CDR3 has 11 amino acids. Trimming pared 0 bases from V and 4 bases from J, leaving 2 bases between. CDR1 and CDR2 (germline): SGHDT, YYEEEE. The CDR3 sequence is CASSLAYEQYF. In DNA, the CDR3 is TGTGCCAGCAGCTTGGCTTACGAGCAGTACTTC.

The rearrangement uses TRBV11-3 and TRBJ2-1; 9 nucleotides match TRBD1. V gave up 2 bases and J gave up 7 bases; unmatched junction bases: 6. This CDR3 spans 15 amino acids. Per germline, CDR1 SGHNT and CDR2 YENEEA. The CDR3 spells CASSLSRGQGNEQFF. DNA for the CDR3: TGTGCCAGCAGCTTATCGAGGGGACAGGGTAATGAGCAGTTCTTC.

The V call is TRBV9, the J call TRBJ2-7; D is perhaps TRBD1 (5 bases). The CDR3 is made up of 18 amino acids. Germline assignment: CDR1 SGDLS and CDR2 YYNGEE. Trimming took 0 bases from V and 3 from J, leaving 22 bases between them. CDR3 amino acids: CASSVGAGVSGINYEQYF. As DNA, the CDR3 is TGTGCCAGCAGCGTAGGGGCAGGTGTGTCAGGGATTAACTACGAGCAGTACTTC. The whole variable domain, filled in from reference TRBV9 and TRBJ2-7, reads DSGVTQTPKHLITATGQRVTLRCSPRSGDLSVYWYQQSLDQGLQFLIQYYNGEERAKGNILERFSAQQFPDLHSELNLSSLELGDSALYFCASSVGAGVSGINYEQYFGPGTRLTVT.

Remarks on this clone: The sample contains more than one DNA sequence encoding this CDR3. V gene TRBV10-3 combines with J gene TRBJ2-1; 13 nucleotides match TRBD2. The germline CDR1 and CDR2 sequences are ENHRY and SYGVKD. This CDR3 contains 14 residues. V gave up 6 bases and J gave up 4 bases; unmatched junction bases: 0. CDR3: CAIRTSGGYNEQFF. As DNA, the CDR3 is TGTGCCATCAGGACTAGCGGGGGGTACAATGAGCAGTTCTTC.

The CDR3: CASSFYNSPLHF. The CDR3 region has the DNA TGTGCCAGCAGCTTTTATAATTCACCCCTCCACTTT. This chain joins TRBV6-7 and TRBJ1-6; D unclear. Being an ORF, TRBV6-7 has a function that is uncertain. Trimming pared 6 bases from V and 4 bases from J, leaving 4 bases between. The CDR3 length is 12 residues.

J is TRBJ1-2 and V is TRBV5-1; no clear D. Germline CDR1 and CDR2: SGHRS and YFSETQ. The CDR3 consists of 13 residues. V lost 2 bases and J lost 3, with 8 bases in between. CDR3 sequence: CASSFKSDYGYTF. CDR3 DNA: TGCGCCAGCAGCTTTAAATCGGACTATGGCTACACCTTC.

CDR3 in DNA: TGTGCCAGTAGTATGCTCCAGGGGGCGGAGACCCAGTACTTC. Translating it yields CASSMLQGAETQYF. The J gene is TRBJ2-5, the V gene TRBV19; 8 bases match TRBD1. This CDR3 comprises 14 residues. Trimming at V came to 3 bases and at J to 5 bases, leaving 5 bases not matched to a gene. Germline assignment: CDR1 LNHDA and CDR2 SQIVND (reference sequence).

CDR3 DNA: TGTGCCAGCAGCCAAGAGGCGGGGGGGCTCCGCCGGGAGCCCCAGCATTTT. Its translation is CASSQEAGGLRREPQHF. The chain has TRBV4-2 and TRBJ1-5, with a weak D call TRBD1 (6 bases). The germline V and J ends were trimmed by 0 bases and 8 bases, with 20 bases remaining between them. The CDR3 consists of 17 residues. CDR1 is LGHNA, CDR2 YNFKEQ, per germline.

The gene calls are TRBV19 and TRBJ2-7; 10 nucleotides match TRBD1. The CDR3 length is 13 residues. Looked up from germline, CDR1 is LNHDA and CDR2 is SQIVND (reference sequence). V dropped 8 bases and J dropped 2; count of bases not matched to a gene: 3. CDR3 DNA: TGTGCCAGTGGGGACAGGGGTACCTACGAGCAGTACTTC. Translating it yields CASGDRGTYEQYF.

The chain joins TRBV19 to TRBJ1-5; 8 bases are a match to TRBD1. V was pared by 5 bases and J by 1 base, with 13 bases of the junction left unmatched. Germline V gives CDR1 LNHDA, CDR2 SQIVND (reference sequence). CDR3 size: 18 residues. The CDR3 sequence is CASSPRPDRGGSNQPQHF. The CDR3 DNA sequence: TGTGCCAGTAGTCCCCGACCCGACAGGGGCGGAAGCAATCAGCCCCAGCATTTT.

V and J are TRBV25-1 and TRBJ2-7; D call uncertain. This CDR3 comprises 11 residues. From germline, CDR1 is MGHDK and CDR2 SYGVNS. Trimming took 5 bases from V and 4 from J, leaving 6 bases between them. The CDR3 loop reads CASSPGYEQYF. The CDR3 DNA reads as TGTGCCAGCAGTCCCGGGTACGAGCAGTACTTC.

V gene TRBV19 combines with J gene TRBJ2-3; 7 bases fit TRBD2. J was trimmed by 1 base and V by 9 bases; bases with no gene match: 10. This CDR3 spans 15 amino acids. In germline, CDR1 is LNHDA, CDR2 SQIVND (reference sequence). CDR3 DNA sequence: TGTGCCAGCACCGAGGGAGGGCGAGGCACAGATACGCAGTATTTT. It encodes CASTEGGRGTDTQYF.